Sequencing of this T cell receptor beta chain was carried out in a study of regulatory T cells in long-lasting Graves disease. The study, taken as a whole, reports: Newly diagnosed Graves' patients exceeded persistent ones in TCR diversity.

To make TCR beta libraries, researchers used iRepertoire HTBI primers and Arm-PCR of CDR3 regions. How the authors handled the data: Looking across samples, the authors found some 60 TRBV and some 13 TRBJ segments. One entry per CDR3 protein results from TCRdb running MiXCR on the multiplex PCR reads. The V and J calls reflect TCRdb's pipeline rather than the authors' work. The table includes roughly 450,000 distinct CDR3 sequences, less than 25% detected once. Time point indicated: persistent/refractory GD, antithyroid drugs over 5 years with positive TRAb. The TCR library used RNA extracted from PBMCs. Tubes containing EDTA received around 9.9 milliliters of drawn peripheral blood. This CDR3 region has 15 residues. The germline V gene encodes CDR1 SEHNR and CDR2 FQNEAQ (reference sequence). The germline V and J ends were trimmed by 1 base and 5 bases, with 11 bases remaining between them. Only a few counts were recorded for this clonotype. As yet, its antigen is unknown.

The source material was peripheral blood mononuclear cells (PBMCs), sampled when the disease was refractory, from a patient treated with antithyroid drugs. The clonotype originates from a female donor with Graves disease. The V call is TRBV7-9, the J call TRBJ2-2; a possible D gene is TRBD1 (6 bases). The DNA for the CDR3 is TGTGCCAGCAGCTTAGAACAGGGCCTAACCGGGGAGCTGTTTTTT. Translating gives CASSLEQGLTGELFF.